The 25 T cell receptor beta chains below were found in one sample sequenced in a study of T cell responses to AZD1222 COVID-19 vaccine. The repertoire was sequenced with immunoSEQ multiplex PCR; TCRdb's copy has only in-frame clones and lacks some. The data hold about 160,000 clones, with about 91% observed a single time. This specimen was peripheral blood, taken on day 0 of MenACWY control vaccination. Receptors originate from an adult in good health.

The CDR3 DNA follows: TGTGCCAGCAGCTTACGCATGAGGGAGACCCAGTACTTC. It translates to CASSLRMRETQYF. The chain links TRBV11-2 to TRBJ2-5; the D is unclear. Between the trimmed V and J ends, which lost 2 bases and 5 bases, there was a span of 9 bases. This CDR3 is 13 amino acids long. Germline assignment: CDR1 SGHAT and CDR2 FQNNGV.

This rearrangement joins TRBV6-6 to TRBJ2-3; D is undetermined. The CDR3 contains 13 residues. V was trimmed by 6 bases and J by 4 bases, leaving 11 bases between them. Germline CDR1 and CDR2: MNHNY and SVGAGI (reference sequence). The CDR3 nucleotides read TGTGCCAGCAGCCACCCCGCGGCAGATACGCAGTATTTT. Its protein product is CASSHPAADTQYF.

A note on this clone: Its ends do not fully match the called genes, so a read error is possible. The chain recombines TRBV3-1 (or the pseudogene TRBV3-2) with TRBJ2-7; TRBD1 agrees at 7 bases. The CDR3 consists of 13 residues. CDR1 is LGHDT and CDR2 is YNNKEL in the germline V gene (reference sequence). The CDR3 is CASSQESNRGYVF. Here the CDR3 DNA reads TGTGCCAGCAGCCAAGAAAGTAACAGGGGATATGTCTTC.

CDR3 sequence reads: CASSLADRTYNEQFF. The CDR3 DNA reads TGTGCCAGCAGCTTGGCGGACAGGACTTACAATGAGCAGTTCTTC. This rearrangement joins TRBV5-5 to TRBJ2-1, with 7 bases that match TRBD1. This CDR3 region has 15 residues. V lost 0 bases, J lost 4 bases, and 4 bases stayed unmatched. Germline loops: CDR1 SGHKS, CDR2 YYEKEE (reference sequence).

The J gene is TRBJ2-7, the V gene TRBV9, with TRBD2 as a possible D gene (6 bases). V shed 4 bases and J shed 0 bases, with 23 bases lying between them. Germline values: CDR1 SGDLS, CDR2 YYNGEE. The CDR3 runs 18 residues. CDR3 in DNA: TGTGCCAGCAGCCCTACTCCTCTTGGCGGGGCGATCTCCTACGAGCAGTACTTC. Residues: CASSPTPLGGAISYEQYF.

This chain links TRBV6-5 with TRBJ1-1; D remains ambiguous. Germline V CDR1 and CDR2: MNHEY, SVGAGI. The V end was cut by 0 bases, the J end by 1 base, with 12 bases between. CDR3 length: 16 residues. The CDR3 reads CASSYSEVGRNTEAFF. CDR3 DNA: TGTGCCAGCAGTTACTCAGAGGTTGGTAGGAACACTGAAGCTTTCTTT.

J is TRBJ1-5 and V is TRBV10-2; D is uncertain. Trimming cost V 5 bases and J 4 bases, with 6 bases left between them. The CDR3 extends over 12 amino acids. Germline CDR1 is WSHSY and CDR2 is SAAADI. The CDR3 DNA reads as TGCGCCAGCAGTATGGGAAATCAGCCCCAGCATTTT. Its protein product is CASSMGNQPQHF.

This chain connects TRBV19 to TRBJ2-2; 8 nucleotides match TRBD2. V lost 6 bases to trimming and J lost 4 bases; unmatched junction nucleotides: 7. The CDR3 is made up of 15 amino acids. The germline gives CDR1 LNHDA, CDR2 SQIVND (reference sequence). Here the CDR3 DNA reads TGTGCCAGTAGCCGGGAGGGGTTGACCACCGGGGAGCTGTTTTTT. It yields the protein CASSREGLTTGELFF.

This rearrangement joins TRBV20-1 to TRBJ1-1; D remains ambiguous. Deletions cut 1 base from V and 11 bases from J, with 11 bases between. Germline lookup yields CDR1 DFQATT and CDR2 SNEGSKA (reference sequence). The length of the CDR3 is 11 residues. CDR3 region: CSARVVDDAFF. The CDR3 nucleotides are TGCAGTGCTAGAGTGGTAGATGACGCTTTCTTT.

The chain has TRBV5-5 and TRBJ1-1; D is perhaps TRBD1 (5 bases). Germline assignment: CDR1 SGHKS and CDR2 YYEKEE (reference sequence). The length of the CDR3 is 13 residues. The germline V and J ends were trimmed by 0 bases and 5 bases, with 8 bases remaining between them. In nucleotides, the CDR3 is TGTGCCAGCAGCTTGGGGGCAGGGACTGAAGCTTTCTTT. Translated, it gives CASSLGAGTEAFF.

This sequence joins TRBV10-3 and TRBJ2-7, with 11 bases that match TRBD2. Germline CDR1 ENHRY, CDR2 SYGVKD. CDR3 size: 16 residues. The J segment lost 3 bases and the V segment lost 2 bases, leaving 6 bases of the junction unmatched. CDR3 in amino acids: CAISERGLAEFYEQYF. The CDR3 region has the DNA TGTGCCATCAGTGAGAGGGGACTAGCGGAATTCTACGAGCAGTACTTC.

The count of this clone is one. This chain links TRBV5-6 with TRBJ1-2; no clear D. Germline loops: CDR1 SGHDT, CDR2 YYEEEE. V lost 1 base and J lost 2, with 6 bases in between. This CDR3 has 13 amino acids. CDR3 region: CASSLRRNYGYTF. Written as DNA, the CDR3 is TGTGCCAGCAGCTTGAGGAGGAACTATGGCTACACCTTC.

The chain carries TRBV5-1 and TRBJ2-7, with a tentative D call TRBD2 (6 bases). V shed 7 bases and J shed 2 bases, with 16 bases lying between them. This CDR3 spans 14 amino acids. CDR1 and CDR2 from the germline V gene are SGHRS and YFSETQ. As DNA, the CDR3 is TGCGCCAGCTGGCCAGGAGGGTCCCCCTACGAGCAGTACTTC. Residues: CASWPGGSPYEQYF.

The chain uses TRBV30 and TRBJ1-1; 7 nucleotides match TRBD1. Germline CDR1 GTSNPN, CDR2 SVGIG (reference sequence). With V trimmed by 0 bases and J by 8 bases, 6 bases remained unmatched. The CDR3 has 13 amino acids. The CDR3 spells CAWSVGGGQEAFF. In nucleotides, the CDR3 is TGTGCCTGGAGTGTCGGAGGGGGCCAGGAAGCTTTCTTT.

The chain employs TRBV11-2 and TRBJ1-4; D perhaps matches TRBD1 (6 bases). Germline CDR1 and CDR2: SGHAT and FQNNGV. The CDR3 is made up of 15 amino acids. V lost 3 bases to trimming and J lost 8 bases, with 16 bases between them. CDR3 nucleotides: TGTGCCAGCAGCTTGTTTGGGGGGCAAGACGAAAAACTGTTTTTT. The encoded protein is CASSLFGGQDEKLFF.

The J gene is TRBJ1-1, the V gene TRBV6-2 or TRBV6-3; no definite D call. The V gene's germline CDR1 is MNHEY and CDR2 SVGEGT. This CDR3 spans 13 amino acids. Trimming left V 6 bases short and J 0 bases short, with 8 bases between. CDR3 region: CASSQILNTEAFF. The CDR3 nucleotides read TGTGCCAGCAGCCAAATATTGAACACTGAAGCTTTCTTT.

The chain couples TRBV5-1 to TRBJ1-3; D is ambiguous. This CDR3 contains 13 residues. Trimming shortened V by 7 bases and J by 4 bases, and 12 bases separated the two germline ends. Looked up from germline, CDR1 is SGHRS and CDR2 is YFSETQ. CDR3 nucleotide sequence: TGCGCCAGCCACCCCTCGGGGGGAAACACCATATATTTT. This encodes CASHPSGGNTIYF. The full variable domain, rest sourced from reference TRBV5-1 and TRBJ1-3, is KAGVTQTPRYLIKTRGQQVTLSCSPISGHRSVSWYQQTPGQGLQFLFEYFSETQRNKGNFPGRFSGRQFSNSRSEMNVSTLELGDSALYLCASHPSGGNTIYFGEGSWLTVV.

The CDR3 nucleotides are TGTGCCAGTAGTACGGGACTAGCGGGAGGAGGAAGCACCGGGGAGCTGTTTTTT. This codes for CASSTGLAGGGSTGELFF. V is TRBV19 and J is TRBJ2-2; the match to TRBD2 covers 15 bases. The CDR3 sequence is 18 residues long. Trimming cost V 4 bases and J 4 bases; bases outside gene matches: 7. The germline CDR1 and CDR2 sequences are LNHDA and SQIVND (reference sequence).

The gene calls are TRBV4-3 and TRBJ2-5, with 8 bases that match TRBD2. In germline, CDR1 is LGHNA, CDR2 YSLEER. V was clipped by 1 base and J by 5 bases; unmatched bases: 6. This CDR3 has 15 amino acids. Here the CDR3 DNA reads TGCGCCAGCAGCCAAGGACTAGCGCGGGGGGAGACCCAGTACTTC. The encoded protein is CASSQGLARGETQYF.

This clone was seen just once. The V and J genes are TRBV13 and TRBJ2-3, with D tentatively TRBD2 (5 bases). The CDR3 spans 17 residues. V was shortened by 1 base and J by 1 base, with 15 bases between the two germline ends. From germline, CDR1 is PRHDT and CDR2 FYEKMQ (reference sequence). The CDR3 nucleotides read TGTGCCAGCAGCTTAGTTCTGGGGAGCGGTCGCACAGATACGCAGTATTTT. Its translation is CASSLVLGSGRTDTQYF.

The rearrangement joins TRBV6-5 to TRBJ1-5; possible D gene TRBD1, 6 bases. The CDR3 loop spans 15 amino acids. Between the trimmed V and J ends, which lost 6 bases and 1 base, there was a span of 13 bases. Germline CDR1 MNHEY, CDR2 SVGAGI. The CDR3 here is CASRIQGGSNQPQHF. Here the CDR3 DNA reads TGTGCCAGCAGAATACAGGGCGGGAGCAATCAGCCCCAGCATTTT.

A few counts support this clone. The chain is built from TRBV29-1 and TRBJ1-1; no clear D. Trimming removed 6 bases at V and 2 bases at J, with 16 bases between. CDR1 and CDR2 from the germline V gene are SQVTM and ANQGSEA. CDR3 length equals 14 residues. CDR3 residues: CSVARTELNTEAFF. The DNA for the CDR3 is TGCAGCGTGGCAAGGACGGAGTTAAACACTGAAGCTTTCTTT.

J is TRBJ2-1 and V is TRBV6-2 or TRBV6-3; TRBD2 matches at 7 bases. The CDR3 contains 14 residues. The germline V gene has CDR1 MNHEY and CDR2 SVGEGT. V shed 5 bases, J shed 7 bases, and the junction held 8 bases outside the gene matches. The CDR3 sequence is CASSRGVMGNEQFF. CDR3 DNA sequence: TGTGCCAGCAGTCGGGGGGTCATGGGGAATGAGCAGTTCTTC.

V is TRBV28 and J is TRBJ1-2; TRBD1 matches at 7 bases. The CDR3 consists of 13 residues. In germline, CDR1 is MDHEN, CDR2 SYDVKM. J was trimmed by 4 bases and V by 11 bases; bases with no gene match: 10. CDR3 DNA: TGTGCCGTCCGGGACAGCAAACTCTATGGCTACACCTTC. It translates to CAVRDSKLYGYTF.

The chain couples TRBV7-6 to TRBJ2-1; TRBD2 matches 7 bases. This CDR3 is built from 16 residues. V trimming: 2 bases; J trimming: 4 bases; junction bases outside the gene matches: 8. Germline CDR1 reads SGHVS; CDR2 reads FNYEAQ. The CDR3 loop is CASSLYGGGPYNEQFF. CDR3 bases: TGTGCCAGCAGCTTATATGGCGGGGGTCCTTACAATGAGCAGTTCTTC.